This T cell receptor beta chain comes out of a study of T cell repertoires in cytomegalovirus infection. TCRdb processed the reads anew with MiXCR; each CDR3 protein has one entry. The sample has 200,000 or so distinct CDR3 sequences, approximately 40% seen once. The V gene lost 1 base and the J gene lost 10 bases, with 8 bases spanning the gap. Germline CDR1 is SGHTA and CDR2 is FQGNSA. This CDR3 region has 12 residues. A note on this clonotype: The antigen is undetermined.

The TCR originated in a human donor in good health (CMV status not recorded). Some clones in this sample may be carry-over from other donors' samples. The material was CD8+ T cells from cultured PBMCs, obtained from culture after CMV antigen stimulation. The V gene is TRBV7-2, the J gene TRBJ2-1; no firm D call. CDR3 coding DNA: TGTGCCAGCAGCTTAGGGGCTAGGGAGCAGTTCTTC. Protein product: CASSLGAREQFF.